This T cell receptor beta chain was observed in a study of identical twins listed by TCRdb under 2016. General notes on the study: TCR alpha and beta repertoires from monozygotic twins, unrelated adults of various ages and cord blood were deep-sequenced to test whether fetal clonotypes persist. Replicate twin experiments were performed at different times using different library preparation protocols to rule out contamination. Study-level results and caveats: Zero-insertion analyses could be partly confounded by invariant T cells such as MAIT and iNKT, although diverse VJ usage argued against such confounding for most clonotypes. Fewer insertions were carried by abundant cord blood beta clonotypes; a weaker similar trend was observed in young adult naive repertoires, while no such trend was observed in memory repertoires. A weaker excess of twin sharing was found in beta out-of-frame sequences because the signal-to-noise ratio was lowered by fewer shared sequences. In monozygotic twins, recombination models systematically underestimated out-of-frame TCR alpha sharing, but the models matched the sharing seen between unrelated individuals. Because the same donors could not be followed over many years, conclusions were based on cross-sectional statistical analysis. Out-of-frame TCR alpha sequences shared between twins showed an excess of low generation-probability sequences compared with coincidental sharing between unrelated individuals.

Every donor was a healthy Caucasian. Three pairs of female monozygotic twins, all aged roughly 18 to 29 years, made up the twin cohort. CD4+ and CD8+ T cell populations were isolated with positive isolation kits from Invitrogen. The V end loses 5 bases and the J end loses 0 bases, and a stretch of 7 bases separates them. The CDR3 covers 13 residues, taking in both the cysteine and the phenylalanine. Left in the record is the CDR3 DNA by itself, 39 bases read in frame from the first base. CDR1 and CDR2 are read off the germline V gene (reference sequence) as SEHNR and FQNEAQ. Many counts were recorded for this clonotype. No cognate antigen has been identified for it. No base quality values were provided; no much bigger clone lies one nucleotide off. The library came from 5' RACE. The instrument given in TCRdb is Illumina HiSeq 2000. A universal primer binding site was introduced by template switching, and a unique molecular identifier was present in the final cDNA, enabling accurate counting of TCR cDNA molecules. Specific primers in the conserved constant-segment region were used to synthesize first-strand cDNA for the TCR alpha and beta chains. Each cDNA library was double barcoded, with a SMART-Mk sample barcode plus Illumina barcodes, to control for contamination. TruSeq adapter sequences along with Illumina sample barcodes were introduced in two successive PCR steps. TCR alpha and beta cDNA libraries were sequenced on the Illumina HiSeq platform with custom primers. Per the authors' processing: Raw reads were processed with MiGEC to extract unique molecular identifiers, and MiXCR was used to determine CDR3 positions. Recombination models were inferred per individual with the repgenHMM and IGoR tools using an EM algorithm. Shared clonotypes were analyzed with the tcR package in R, and sharing was normalized by the product of cloneset sizes. To study raw recombination free of thymic and clonal selection effects, out-of-frame nonproductive sequences were analyzed. TCRdb reprocessed the public reads (quality trimming at Q25 with fastp, clone calling with MiXCR) and kept in-frame beta chains. Each record represents a unique CDR3 protein, reported with the most common genes and DNA among its rows. TCRdb assigned the V and J calls; the authors' analysis was not used. The sample table contains 400,000 to 500,000 distinct CDR3 sequences; only one count was recorded for 14% of them. The ten largest make up approximately 1% of the sample.

These data also formed part of another study, on yellow fever vaccine responses in identical twins. The second investigation adds: The T cell response to vaccination in identical twins was reported by the authors to appear partly convergent and partly personalized. In the study, vaccine-responding T cell clones were precisely tracked in identical twins.

Sequencing was carried out using CD4+ T cells sorted from blood. The receptor comes from a woman under 30 in good health. The chain is assembled from TRBV7-9 and TRBJ1-1; no D gene call is confident. The bases are TGTGCCAGCAGCCTGGAGTTGAACACTGAAGCTTTCTTT. It encodes CASSLELNTEAFF. Here the CDR3 is joined to the reference TRBV7-9 and TRBJ1-1 genes, and the full variable domain is: DTGVSQNPRHKITKRGQNVTFRCDPISEHNRLYWYRQTLGQGPEFLTYFQNEAQLEKSRLLSDRFSAERPKGSFSTLEIQRTEQGDSAMYLCASSLELNTEAFFGQGTRLTVV.